The 18 T cell receptor beta chains presented below share a single source sample, sequenced in a study of naive CD8 T cells in extremely preterm neonates. Clones were sequenced by immunoSEQ multiplex PCR, and TCRdb holds only the in-frame ones, with some missing. The sample has about 7,300 clones; 92% are singletons. Deliveries were elective term cesareans at roughly 35-43 weeks, with no labor or membrane rupture. The sequenced material came from naive CD8+ T cells from cord blood. The source of these receptors is a newborn in good health.

V and J are TRBV5-1 and TRBJ2-1, with 9 bases that match TRBD1. Germline V gene sequence: CDR1 SGHRS, CDR2 YFSETQ. This CDR3 is built from 14 residues. Trimming took 4 bases from V and 7 from J; bases not matched to a gene: 6. The CDR3: CASSPGTGKNEQFF. The CDR3, as DNA: TGCGCCAGCAGCCCCGGGACAGGGAAGAATGAGCAGTTCTTC.

This chain uses TRBV6-5 with TRBJ1-1; D not resolved. Germline values: CDR1 MNHEY, CDR2 SVGAGI. This CDR3 has 13 amino acids. V lost 6 bases and J 1 base, leaving 9 bases between the germline ends. The CDR3 spells CASRDTGNTEAFF. The CDR3, as DNA: TGTGCCAGCAGAGACACTGGGAACACTGAAGCTTTCTTT.

The table lists this clone with a few counts. CDR3 coding DNA: TGCGCCAGCAGCCAAGATCGGAACGGGAGATCCTACGAGCAGTACTTC. This encodes CASSQDRNGRSYEQYF. V gene TRBV4-3 combines with J gene TRBJ2-7, with D possibly being TRBD2 (6 bases). CDR1 and CDR2 from the germline V gene are LGHNA and YSLEER. This CDR3 spans 16 amino acids. The germline V and J ends were trimmed by 0 bases and 1 base, with 13 bases remaining between them.

The chain links TRBV4-1 to TRBJ1-1; no clear D. CDR1 is MGHRA, CDR2 YSYEKL, per germline. The CDR3 consists of 13 residues. The V and J ends lost 0 bases and 0 bases respectively, with 2 bases between them. As DNA, the CDR3 is TGCGCCAGCAGCCAAGACATGAACACTGAAGCTTTCTTT. It translates to CASSQDMNTEAFF.

CDR3 sequence reads: CASSVAGANTEAFF. In DNA, the CDR3 is TGTGCCAGCAGCGTAGCAGGGGCGAACACTGAAGCTTTCTTT. This chain connects TRBV9 to TRBJ1-1, with D possibly matching TRBD1 (6 bases). This CDR3 spans 14 amino acids. Germline V gene data show CDR1 as SGDLS and CDR2 as YYNGEE. Trimming left V 0 bases short and J 1 base short, with 7 bases between.

This rearrangement joins TRBV4-1 to TRBJ2-5; possibly TRBD2 for D (5 bases). Trimming took 0 bases from V and 5 from J, leaving 13 bases between them. From germline, CDR1 is MGHRA and CDR2 YSYEKL. This CDR3 has 15 residues. CDR3 nucleotide sequence: TGCGCCAGCAGCCAAGAACTAGGGTTCGGGGAGACCCAGTACTTC. Its translation: CASSQELGFGETQYF.

This sequence joins TRBV4-1 and TRBJ1-6; 8 bases fit TRBD1. After removal of 0 bases from V and 7 bases from J, the junction contained 2 bases not matched to a gene. Germline CDR1 MGHRA, CDR2 YSYEKL. The CDR3 runs to 15 residues. The CDR3 is CASSQEGQANSPLHF. CDR3 bases: TGCGCCAGCAGCCAAGAGGGACAGGCCAATTCACCCCTCCACTTT.

The chain combines TRBV27 with TRBJ2-7; 11 bases are a match to TRBD2. V shed 5 bases, J shed 2 bases, and the junction held 2 bases outside the gene matches. The CDR3 loop spans 14 amino acids. Germline CDR1 MNHEY, CDR2 SMNVEV (reference sequence). CDR3 in amino acids: CASSPSGRTYEQYF. In nucleotides, the CDR3 is TGTGCCAGCAGTCCTAGCGGGAGGACCTACGAGCAGTACTTC.

The chain combines TRBV6-5 with TRBJ2-5, with 8 positions matching TRBD1. The V and J ends lost 2 bases and 1 base, in that order; junction bases with no gene match: 0. Germline CDR1 MNHEY, CDR2 SVGAGI. The CDR3 extends over 14 amino acids. CDR3 in amino acids: CASSYTGGQETQYF. In nucleotides, the CDR3 is TGTGCCAGCAGTTACACAGGGGGCCAAGAGACCCAGTACTTC.

This clone came up a few times. The chain uses TRBV4-1 and TRBJ2-7, with D tentatively TRBD1 (8 bases). The germline V gene has CDR1 MGHRA and CDR2 YSYEKL. This CDR3 is built from 17 residues. V was pared by 0 bases and J by 0 bases, with 15 bases between. This chain's CDR3 is CASSQDTGGGFSYEQYF. CDR3 coding DNA: TGCGCCAGCAGCCAAGATACAGGGGGGGGATTCTCCTACGAGCAGTACTTC.

Of note for this clone: The identical CDR3 is also encoded by other nucleotide sequences in the sample. This rearrangement joins TRBV7-2 to TRBJ2-7; 12 nucleotides align to TRBD2. From germline, CDR1 is SGHTA and CDR2 FQGNSA. This CDR3 contains 15 residues. V lost 5 bases, J lost 1 base, and 3 bases stayed unmatched. The CDR3 nucleotides read TGTGCCAGCAGCAGTGGACTAGCGGGGTCCTACGAGCAGTACTTC. The encoded protein is CASSSGLAGSYEQYF.

The chain links TRBV5-5 to TRBJ2-5, with D tentatively TRBD1 (5 bases). CDR3 size: 12 residues. CDR1 and CDR2 from the germline V gene are SGHKS and YYEKEE (reference sequence). Trimming stripped 7 bases from V and 5 bases from J, with 12 bases between. The CDR3 here is CASDGQTETQYF. The CDR3 DNA is TGTGCCAGCGACGGACAAACGGAGACCCAGTACTTC.

The J gene is TRBJ2-1, the V gene TRBV13; tentatively, D is TRBD2 (6 bases). This CDR3 comprises 15 residues. V lost 3 bases, J lost 5 bases, and 14 bases lay in between. The V gene's germline CDR1 is PRHDT and CDR2 FYEKMQ (reference sequence). Here the CDR3 DNA reads TGTGCCAGCAGCTTGGGGACTTTCAGCAACAATGAGCAGTTCTTC. Translation gives CASSLGTFSNNEQFF.

The rearrangement joins TRBV13 to TRBJ2-7, with a weak D call TRBD2 (6 bases). This CDR3 comprises 13 residues. V was clipped by 10 bases and J by 2 bases, with 15 bases between them. Germline CDR1 and CDR2: PRHDT and FYEKMQ (reference sequence). This CDR3 reads CATGTGSAYEQYF. The DNA for the CDR3 is TGTGCCACGGGGACCGGGAGTGCCTACGAGCAGTACTTC. Based on the CDR3 plus reference TRBV13 and TRBJ2-7, the full variable domain is AAGVIQSPRHLIKEKRETATLKCYPIPRHDTVYWYQQGPGQDPQFLISFYEKMQSDKGSIPDRFSAQQFSDYHSELNMSSLELGDSALYFCATGTGSAYEQYFGPGTRLTVT.

The chain carries TRBV19 and TRBJ2-1, with 12 nucleotides matching TRBD2. Trimming cost V 6 bases and J 0 bases; bases outside gene matches: 0. CDR1 is LNHDA and CDR2 is SQIVND in the germline V gene (reference sequence). The CDR3 runs 15 residues. The CDR3 reads CASRTSGSSYNEQFF. CDR3 nucleotides: TGTGCCAGTAGGACTAGCGGGAGCTCCTACAATGAGCAGTTCTTC.

V and J are TRBV19 and TRBJ2-5; D is possibly TRBD2 (6 bases). The CDR3 totals 13 residues. Germline CDR1 LNHDA, CDR2 SQIVND (reference sequence). With 6 bases removed from V and 4 bases from J, the gap between germline ends came to 12 bases. The CDR3 protein is CASSSDGGETQYF. As DNA, the CDR3 is TGTGCCAGTAGCTCGGACGGGGGAGAGACCCAGTACTTC.

The V gene is TRBV2, the J gene TRBJ2-5; 9 nucleotides agree with TRBD1. V shed 5 bases, J shed 2 bases, and the junction held 3 bases outside the gene matches. Germline loops: CDR1 SNHLY, CDR2 FYNNEI. This CDR3 has 14 amino acids. The CDR3: CASSPGQGQETQYF. The DNA of the CDR3 is TGTGCCAGCAGTCCGGGACAGGGACAAGAGACCCAGTACTTC. Full variable domain (remainder filled in from reference TRBV2 and TRBJ2-5): EPEVTQTPSHQVTQMGQEVILRCVPISNHLYFYWYRQILGQKVEFLVSFYNNEISEKSEIFDDQFSVERPDGSNFTLKIRSTKLEDSAMYFCASSPGQGQETQYFGPGTRLLVL.

The CDR3 protein is CATSRDRDIYNSPLHF. CDR3 coding DNA: TGTGCCACCAGCAGAGACAGGGATATATATAATTCACCCCTCCACTTT. This sequence joins TRBV15 and TRBJ1-6, with D possibly TRBD1 on 5 matching bases. This CDR3 has 16 residues. V lost 0 bases and J 4 bases, leaving 10 bases between the germline ends. CDR1 is LNHNV, CDR2 YYDKDF, per germline (reference sequence).